The rows below give T cell receptor beta chains drawn from one sample of a study of cytomegalovirus exposure and HLA in healthy donors. Sequenced by immunoSEQ multiplex PCR; TCRdb stores in-frame clones only, minus some. Here the sample spans some 130,000 clones, around three quarters being singletons. The sequenced material came from PBMCs. These receptors came from a man aged 35 to 55 in good health and CMV-seronegative. CDR3s include the opening cysteine and the closing phenylalanine or tryptophan. The order of the fields is D gene, clone size, V gene, J gene, CDR3 DNA, CDR3 protein. A D gene is named only where the DNA matches it firmly. Clone sizes are given selectively: once, few, many, or a class where the clone is expanded.

TRBD1	once	TRBV7-2	TRBJ1-5	TGTGCCAGCAGCATCGGACAGGCGTTCAATCAGCCCCAGCATTTT	CASSIGQAFNQPQHF
TRBD1	NA	TRBV10-3	TRBJ2-6	TGTGCCATCAGTGAGTCTTCTGGCAGGGGGCTCTCTGGGGCCAACGTCCTGACTTTC	CAISESSGRGLSGANVLTF
NA	few	TRBV4-1	TRBJ1-1	TGCGCCAGCAGCCAAGATAAGGCAGGGGAAGCTTTCTTT	CASSQDKAGEAFF
NA	NA	TRBV4-3	TRBJ1-3	TGCGCCAGCAGCCCAGGGACTGGCTCTGGAAACACCATATATTTT	CASSPGTGSGNTIYF
TRBD1	NA	TRBV19	TRBJ2-7	TGTGCCAGTAGTACCGGGACAGGGGGCCACGAGCAGTACTTC	CASSTGTGGHEQYF
NA	few	TRBV7-9	TRBJ2-7	TGTGCCAGCAGGCGGGACAGTTTCTCCTACGAGCAGTACTTC	CASRRDSFSYEQYF
TRBD1	NA	TRBV6-1	TRBJ2-7	TGTGCCAGCAGTTCACCGGGACAGGGTTACGAGCAGTACTTC	CASSSPGQGYEQYF
NA	NA	TRBV5-1	TRBJ1-6	TGCGCCAGCAGCTTGGACCAGACCTATAATTCACCCCTCCACTTT	CASSLDQTYNSPLHF
TRBD2	NA	TRBV29-1	TRBJ2-7	TGCAGCGCCCGGACAGGGACTAGCGGGGCCTCAGTGTACGAGCAGTACTTC	CSARTGTSGASVYEQYF
TRBD1	NA	TRBV7-9	TRBJ1-1	TGTGCCAGCAGCTTGGCCTCAGGGGGGAACACTGAAGCTTTCTTT	CASSLASGGNTEAFF
NA	NA	TRBV5-1	TRBJ1-3	TGCGCCAGCAGCTTGGACAGGGCTGGAAACACCATATATTTT	CASSLDRAGNTIYF
TRBD1	NA	TRBV10-3	TRBJ1-2	TGTGCCATCAGTGAGTCGAGGGACAGGGCTGGCTACACCTTC	CAISESRDRAGYTF
NA	few	TRBV7-9	TRBJ2-7	TGTGCCAGCAGCTTTCCGGGTTCGTCTGGCGAGCAGTACTTC	CASSFPGSSGEQYF
NA	NA	TRBV2	TRBJ2-2	TGTGCCAGCATCGGTTATGCGAACACCGGGGAGCTGTTTTTT	CASIGYANTGELFF
TRBD1	many	TRBV11-3	TRBJ2-1	TGTGCCAGCAGCACCAGGGGGCGAGGCTCCTACAATGAGCAGTTCTTC	CASSTRGRGSYNEQFF
NA	few	TRBV5-1	TRBJ2-7	TGCGCCAGCAGCCTCCGGGACAACTACGAGCAGTACTTC	CASSLRDNYEQYF
TRBD1	NA	TRBV2	TRBJ1-1	TGTGCCAGCAGTGCGACAGGGGCGGGAACTGAAGCTTTCTTT	CASSATGAGTEAFF
NA	NA	TRBV7-2	TRBJ1-5	TGTGCCAGCAGCGTTTCAGGTAGTCAGCCCCAGCATTTT	CASSVSGSQPQHF
NA	NA	TRBV5-6	TRBJ1-2	TGTGCCAGCAGCGGATCAGCGGGGGACTATGGCTACACCTTC	CASSGSAGDYGYTF
NA	NA	TRBV7-9	TRBJ1-5	TGTGCCAGCAGCCCCTGGGTGGGCCAGGATCAGCCCCAGCATTTT	CASSPWVGQDQPQHF
NA	NA	TRBV7-9	TRBJ2-7	TGTGCCAGCAGCCTAGGGCTGACTCACTACGAGCAGTACTTC	CASSLGLTHYEQYF
TRBD2	NA	TRBV10-1	TRBJ2-7	TGCGCCAGCAGTTACGGGGGGAAAGACGAGCAGTACTTC	CASSYGGKDEQYF
NA	NA	TRBV9	TRBJ1-1	TGTGCCAGCAGCGACCCGAGAACGGTGAACACTGAAGCTTTCTTT	CASSDPRTVNTEAFF
NA	NA	TRBV7-9	TRBJ2-2	TGTGCCAGCAGCTTACCCCAGGCTGTTTTCCCGAACACCGGGGAGCTGTTTTTT	CASSLPQAVFPNTGELFF
NA	NA	TRBV4-3	TRBJ2-5	TGCGCCAGCAGCCAAGATATGGGAACAGGCGAGACCCAGTACTTC	CASSQDMGTGETQYF
TRBD2	few	TRBV7-3	TRBJ2-3	TGTGCCAGCAGCTTCGGACTAGCGGGAGTAGCAGATACGCAGTATTTT	CASSFGLAGVADTQYF
NA	NA	TRBV6-5	TRBJ1-1	TGTGCCAGCAGTTCCTCCGACACATGGAACACTGAAGCTTTCTTT	CASSSSDTWNTEAFF
NA	NA	TRBV6-5	TRBJ2-3	TGTGCCAGCAGTTACAAGGGAGACCCCACAGATACGCAGTATTTT	CASSYKGDPTDTQYF
TRBD1	NA	TRBV4-3	TRBJ2-7	TGCGCCAGCAGCCGCGGGACAGGGGCCCCGGAATCCTACGAGCAGTACTTC	CASSRGTGAPESYEQYF
NA	NA	TRBV27	TRBJ1-1	TGTGCCAGCAGTTTTACCCGATCCGGGGCTGAAGCTTTCTTT	CASSFTRSGAEAFF
NA	NA	TRBV19	TRBJ1-2	TGTGCCAGTAGTATAGCGGGCGGGGATCTCTATGGCTACACCTTC	CASSIAGGDLYGYTF
NA	NA	TRBV5-6	TRBJ1-3	TGTGCCAGCAGCTTGGCCGTCGAGGTTTTCAGCTCTGGAAACACCATATATTTT	CASSLAVEVFSSGNTIYF
TRBD1	NA	TRBV7-2	TRBJ1-2	TGTGCCAGCAGCATAGGACAGGGGGCCGGCTATGGCTACACCTTC	CASSIGQGAGYGYTF
NA	NA	TRBV4-3	TRBJ2-7	TGCGCCAGCAGCAATTGGGGGGTTACCTACGAGCAGTACTTC	CASSNWGVTYEQYF
NA	NA	TRBV4-3	TRBJ1-3	TGCGCCAGCAGCCAAGATCTCGGAACAGGAGGAAACACCATATATTTT	CASSQDLGTGGNTIYF
TRBD1	NA	TRBV6-5	TRBJ1-4	TGTGCCAGCAGTTACTCGCACAGGGGTTTGGTTGAAAAACTGTTTTTT	CASSYSHRGLVEKLFF
TRBD1	NA	TRBV4-1	TRBJ1-2	TGCGCCAGCAGCCAGGGACAGGGATTTGATGGCTACACCTTC	CASSQGQGFDGYTF
NA	NA	TRBV21-1	TRBJ2-7	TGTGCCAGCAGCAAAGGGGCTAGCGACGGGTACGAGCAGTACTTC	CASSKGASDGYEQYF
NA	NA	TRBV5-6	TRBJ1-5	TGTGCCAGCAGCTTGGAGCGGGGGGCTCAGCCCCAGCATTTT	CASSLERGAQPQHF
TRBD2	NA	TRBV7-2	TRBJ2-7	TGTGCCAGCGTCAGGACAGCGGGAGGGCCTCAGACCTACGAGCAGTACTTC	CASVRTAGGPQTYEQYF
NA	NA	TRBV29-1	TRBJ1-1	TGCGCGGGGGACACTGAAGCTTTCTTT	CAGDTEAFF
TRBD2	NA	TRBV5-1	TRBJ2-1	TGCGCCAGCAGCTTGGCCTTGGCTAGCGGGATCGATGAGCAGTTCTTC	CASSLALASGIDEQFF
TRBD1	NA	TRBV7-2	TRBJ2-1	TGTGCCAGCAGCTTAGACACAGGGGCTGGGGAGCAGTTCTTC	CASSLDTGAGEQFF
NA	NA	TRBV10-3	TRBJ2-1	TGTGCCATCAGTGCCCGGGAGACACACAATGAGCAGTTCTTC	CAISARETHNEQFF
NA	NA	TRBV19	TRBJ2-7	TGTGCCAGTAGTATTGGCAGGGCCCTTTTCTACGAGCAGTACTTC	CASSIGRALFYEQYF
TRBD2	few	TRBV11-2	TRBJ2-5	TGTGCCAGCAGCCCAACCCGGGGGGGAGGGCCCGGGGAGACCCAGTACTTC	CASSPTRGGGPGETQYF
NA	NA	TRBV4-3	TRBJ1-1	TGCGCCAGCAGCCCTTCTCGAGGGAGGGCGGCTGAAGCTTTCTTT	CASSPSRGRAAEAFF
TRBD2	NA	TRBV29-1	TRBJ2-2	TGCAGCGTTACCCAAGCGGGGGGGACGTCCGGGGAGCTGTTTTTT	CSVTQAGGTSGELFF
TRBD2	NA	TRBV2	TRBJ2-7	TGTGCCACCGGGGGGGATCCGACTAGCGGGAGGGACGAGCAGTACTTC	CATGGDPTSGRDEQYF
TRBD2	once	TRBV28	TRBJ2-7	TGTGCCAGCAGTTCCCCCCTCGTAGACTCCAGGGTACTAGCGGGTCTACTTTACGAGCAGTACTTC	CASSSPLVDSRVLAGLLYEQYF
NA	once	TRBV7-2	TRBJ2-7	TGTGCCAGCAGCTCCACCTACGAGCAGTACTTC	CASSSTYEQYF
TRBD2	NA	TRBV7-2	TRBJ2-3	TGTGCCAGCAGCCGAATAGGACTAGGGGTGACAGATACGCAGTATTTT	CASSRIGLGVTDTQYF